This record covers a single T cell receptor beta chain. Its cognate antigen is unknown. One end of the junction does not line up with germline, which may come from a read error. UMIs and sample barcodes were carried by the TCR alpha and TCR beta cDNA libraries that 5'RACE produced using constant-segment primers. TCRdb re-called the 5' RACE reads through MiXCR, storing one row per CDR3 protein. The table includes 250,000 or so distinct CDR3 sequences, about a sixth detected once. The sample comes from a study of T-cell memory formation after mild COVID-19. Study context: In these data, TCR clusters were largely donor specific. Study-wide findings and caveats: Clones that contracted clustered mainly in CM and EM if CD4+ and in EMRA if CD8+. For second-wave clones that peaked at day 37, SARS-CoV-2 specificity went unverified.

In germline, CDR1 is SGHTA, CDR2 FQGNSA. CDR3 length: 15 residues. This receptor was obtained from a man between 18 and 35 years old who had mild COVID-19 (a few samples of this study predate the infection). Cell type and time point are not known. The chain uses TRBV7-2 and TRBJ1-5, with D uncertain. The sample consisted of PBMCs or a T cell subset sorted from them (not recorded which). Here the CDR3 reads CASSLDVGLGQPQNF. The CDR3 DNA reads as TGTGCCAGCAGCTTAGATGTGGGTCTCGGTCAGCCCCAGAATTTT.